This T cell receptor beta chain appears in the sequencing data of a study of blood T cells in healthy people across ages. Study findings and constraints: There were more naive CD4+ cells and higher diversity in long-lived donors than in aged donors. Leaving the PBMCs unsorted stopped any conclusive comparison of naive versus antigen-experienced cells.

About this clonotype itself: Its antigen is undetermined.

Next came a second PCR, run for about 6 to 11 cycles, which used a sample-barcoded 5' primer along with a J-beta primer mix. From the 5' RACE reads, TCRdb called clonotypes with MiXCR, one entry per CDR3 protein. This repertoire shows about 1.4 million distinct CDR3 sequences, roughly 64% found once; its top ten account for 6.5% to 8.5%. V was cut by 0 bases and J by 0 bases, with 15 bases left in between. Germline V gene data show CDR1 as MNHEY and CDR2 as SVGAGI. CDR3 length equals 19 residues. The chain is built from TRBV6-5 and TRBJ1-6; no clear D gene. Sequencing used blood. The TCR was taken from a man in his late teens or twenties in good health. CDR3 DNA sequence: TGTGCCAGCAGTTACTCTCTCCGGGCAGGCAGCTCCTATAATTCACCCCTCCACTTT. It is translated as CASSYSLRAGSSYNSPLHF.